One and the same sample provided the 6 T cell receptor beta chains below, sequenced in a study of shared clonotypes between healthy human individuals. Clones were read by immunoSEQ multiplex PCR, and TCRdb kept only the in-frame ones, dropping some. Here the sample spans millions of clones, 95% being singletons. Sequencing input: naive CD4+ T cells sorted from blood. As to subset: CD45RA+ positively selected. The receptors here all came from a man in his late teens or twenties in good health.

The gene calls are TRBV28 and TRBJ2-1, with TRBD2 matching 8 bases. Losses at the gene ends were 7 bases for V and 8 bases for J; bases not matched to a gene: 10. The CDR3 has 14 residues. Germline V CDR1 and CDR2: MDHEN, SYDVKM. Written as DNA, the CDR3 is TGTGCCAGCACCCGGATAGCGGGGATGGATGAGCAGTTCTTC. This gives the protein CASTRIAGMDEQFF. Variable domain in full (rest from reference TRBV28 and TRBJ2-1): DVKVTQSSRYLVKRTGEKVFLECVQDMDHENMFWYRQDPGLGLRLIYFSYDVKMKEKGDIPEGYSVSREKKERFSLILESASTNQTSMYLCASTRIAGMDEQFFGPGTRLTVL.

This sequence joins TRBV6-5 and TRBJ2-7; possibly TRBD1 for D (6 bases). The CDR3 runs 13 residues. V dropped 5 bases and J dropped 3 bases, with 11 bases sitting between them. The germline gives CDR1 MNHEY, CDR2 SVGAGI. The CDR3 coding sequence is TGTGCCAGCAGTCGGACAGATATCTACGAGCAGTACTTC. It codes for CASSRTDIYEQYF.

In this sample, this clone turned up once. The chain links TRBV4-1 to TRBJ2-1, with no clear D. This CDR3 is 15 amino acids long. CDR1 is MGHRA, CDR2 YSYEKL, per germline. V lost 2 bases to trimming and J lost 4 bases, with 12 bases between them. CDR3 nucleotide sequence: TGCGCCAGCAGCCAATTTGGGTTGATTTACAATGAGCAGTTCTTC. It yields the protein CASSQFGLIYNEQFF.

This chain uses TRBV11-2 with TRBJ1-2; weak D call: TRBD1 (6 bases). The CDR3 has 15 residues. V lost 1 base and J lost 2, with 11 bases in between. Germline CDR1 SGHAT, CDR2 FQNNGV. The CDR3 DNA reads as TGTGCCAGCAGCTTAGGATTAACAGGGAACTATGGCTACACCTTC. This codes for CASSLGLTGNYGYTF.

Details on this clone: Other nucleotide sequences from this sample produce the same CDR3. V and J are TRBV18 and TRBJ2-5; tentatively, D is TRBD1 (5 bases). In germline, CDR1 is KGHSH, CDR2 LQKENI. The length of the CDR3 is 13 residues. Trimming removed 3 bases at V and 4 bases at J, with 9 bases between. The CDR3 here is CASSPRTRETQYF. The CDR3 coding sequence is TGTGCCAGCTCACCGCGGACACGAGAGACCCAGTACTTC.

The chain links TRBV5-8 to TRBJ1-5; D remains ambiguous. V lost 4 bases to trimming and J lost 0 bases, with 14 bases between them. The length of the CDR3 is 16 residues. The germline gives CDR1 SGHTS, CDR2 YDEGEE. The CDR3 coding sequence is TGTGCCAGCAGCCCCTCGGGAGTCACTAGCAATCAGCCCCAGCATTTT. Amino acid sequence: CASSPSGVTSNQPQHF.